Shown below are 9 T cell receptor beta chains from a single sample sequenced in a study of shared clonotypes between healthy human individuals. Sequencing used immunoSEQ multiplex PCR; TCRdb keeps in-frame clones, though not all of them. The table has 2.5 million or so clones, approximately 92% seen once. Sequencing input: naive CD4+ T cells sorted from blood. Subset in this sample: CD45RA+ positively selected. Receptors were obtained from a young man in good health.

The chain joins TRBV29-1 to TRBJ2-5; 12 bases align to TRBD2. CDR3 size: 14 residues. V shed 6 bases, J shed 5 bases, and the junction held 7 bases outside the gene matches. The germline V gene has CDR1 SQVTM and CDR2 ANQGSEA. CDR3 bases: TGCAGCGTGAGACTAGCGGGAGCTTGGGAGACCCAGTACTTC. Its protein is CSVRLAGAWETQYF.

CDR3 nucleotides: TGTGCCAGCAGCACGCGGGGGCTCCAAACGGCTTTCTTT. This codes for CASSTRGLQTAFF. The chain links TRBV2 to TRBJ1-1, with D possibly TRBD1 on 6 matching bases. The CDR3 spans 13 residues. V was clipped by 6 bases and J by 11 bases, with 19 bases between them. Germline-derived CDR1 and CDR2 are SNHLY and FYNNEI.

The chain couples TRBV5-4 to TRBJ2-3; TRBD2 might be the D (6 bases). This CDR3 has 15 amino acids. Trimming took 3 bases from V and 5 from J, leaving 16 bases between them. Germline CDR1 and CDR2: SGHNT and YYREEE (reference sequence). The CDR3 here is CASSSRGGPGDTQYF. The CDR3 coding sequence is TGTGCCAGCAGCTCGCGAGGAGGGCCTGGAGATACGCAGTATTTT.

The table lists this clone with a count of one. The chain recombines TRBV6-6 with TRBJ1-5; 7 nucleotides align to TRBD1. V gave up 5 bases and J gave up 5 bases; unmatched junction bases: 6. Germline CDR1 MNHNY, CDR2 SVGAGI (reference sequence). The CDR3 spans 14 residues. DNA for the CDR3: TGTGCCAGCAGTGTGGGACAGATCGATCAGCCCCAGCATTTT. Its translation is CASSVGQIDQPQHF.

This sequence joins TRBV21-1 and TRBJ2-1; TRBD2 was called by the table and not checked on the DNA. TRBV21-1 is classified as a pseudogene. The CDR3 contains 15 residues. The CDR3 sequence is CASIQKTSEYNEQFF. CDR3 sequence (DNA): TGTGCCAGCATCCAAAAAACTAGCGAATACAATGAGCAGTTCTTC.

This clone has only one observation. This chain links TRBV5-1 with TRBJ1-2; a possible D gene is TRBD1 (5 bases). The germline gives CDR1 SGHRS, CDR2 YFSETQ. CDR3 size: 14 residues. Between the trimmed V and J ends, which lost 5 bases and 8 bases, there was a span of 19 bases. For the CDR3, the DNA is TGCGCCAGCAGGGACACAGATCTAGGAGGGGGCTACACCTTC. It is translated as CASRDTDLGGGYTF.

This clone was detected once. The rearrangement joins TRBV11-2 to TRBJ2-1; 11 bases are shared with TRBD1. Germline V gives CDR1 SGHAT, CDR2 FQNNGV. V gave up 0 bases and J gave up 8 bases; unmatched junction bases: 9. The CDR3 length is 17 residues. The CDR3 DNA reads TGTGCCAGCAGCTTAGACAGGACAGGGGGCGCGGGCCATGAGCAGTTCTTC. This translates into CASSLDRTGGAGHEQFF.

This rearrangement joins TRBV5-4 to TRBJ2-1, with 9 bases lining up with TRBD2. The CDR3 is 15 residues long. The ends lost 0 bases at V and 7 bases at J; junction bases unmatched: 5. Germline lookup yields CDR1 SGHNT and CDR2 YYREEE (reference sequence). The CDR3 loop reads CASSLGRGGPNEQFF. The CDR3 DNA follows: TGTGCCAGCAGCTTGGGGCGGGGGGGCCCTAATGAGCAGTTCTTC.

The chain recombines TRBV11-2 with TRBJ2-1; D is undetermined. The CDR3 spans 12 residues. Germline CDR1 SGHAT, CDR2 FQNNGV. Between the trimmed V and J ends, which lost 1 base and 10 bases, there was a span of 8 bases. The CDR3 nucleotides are TGTGCCAGCAGCTTAGGGGCGCGGGAGCAGTTCTTC. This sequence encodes CASSLGAREQFF. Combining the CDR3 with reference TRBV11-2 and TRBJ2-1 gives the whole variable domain EAGVAQSPRYKIIEKRQSVAFWCNPISGHATLYWYQQILGQGPKLLIQFQNNGVVDDSQLPKDRFSAERLKGVDSTLKIQPAKLEDSAVYLCASSLGAREQFFGPGTRLTVL.